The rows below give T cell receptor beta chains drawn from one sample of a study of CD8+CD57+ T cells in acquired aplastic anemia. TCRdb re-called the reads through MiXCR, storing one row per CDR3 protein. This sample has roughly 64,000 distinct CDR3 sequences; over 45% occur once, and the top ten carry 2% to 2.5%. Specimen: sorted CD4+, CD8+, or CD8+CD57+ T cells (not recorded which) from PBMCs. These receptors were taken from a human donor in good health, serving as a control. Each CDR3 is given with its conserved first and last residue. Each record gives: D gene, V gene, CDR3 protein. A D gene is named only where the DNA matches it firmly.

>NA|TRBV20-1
CSALVPNQPQHF
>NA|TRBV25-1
CASSVRGGATQYF
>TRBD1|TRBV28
CASSAPAYRGSPLHF
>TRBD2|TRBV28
CASSPTAGLKPYEQYF
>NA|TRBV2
CASSGLSSLGETQYF
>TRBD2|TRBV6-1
CASSERLAGYDEQFF
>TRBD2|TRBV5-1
CASSLAKTSGSGEQYF
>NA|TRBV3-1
CASSQGSEVSPLHF
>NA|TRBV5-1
CASSLAGTRGIQETQYF
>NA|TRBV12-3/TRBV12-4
CASSLSIGGDGYTF